This TCR beta chain was identified during a study of blood T cell repertoires in COVID-19. Original analysis: It was from reference gene primer amplification that nucleated cell counts were estimated. The assay was immunoSEQ multiplex PCR, and TCRdb's table has in-frame clones only and misses some. That table supplies the V and J calls and clone size; D and trimming were determined from the DNA. The data hold roughly 220,000 clones, with just over 85% observed a single time. The CDR3 has 13 residues. In germline, CDR1 is KGHDR, CDR2 SFDVKD. The V and J ends lost 7 bases and 0 bases respectively, with 5 bases between them.

This chain links TRBV24-1 with TRBJ2-2; maybe TRBD1 (5 bases). The sample comprised PBMCs or T cells enriched from blood (not recorded which). This receptor was identified in a woman aged 40 to 55 with acute COVID-19. Written as DNA, the CDR3 is TGTGCCACCAGGGACACGAACACCGGGGAGCTGTTTTTT. Its translation: CATRDTNTGELFF.